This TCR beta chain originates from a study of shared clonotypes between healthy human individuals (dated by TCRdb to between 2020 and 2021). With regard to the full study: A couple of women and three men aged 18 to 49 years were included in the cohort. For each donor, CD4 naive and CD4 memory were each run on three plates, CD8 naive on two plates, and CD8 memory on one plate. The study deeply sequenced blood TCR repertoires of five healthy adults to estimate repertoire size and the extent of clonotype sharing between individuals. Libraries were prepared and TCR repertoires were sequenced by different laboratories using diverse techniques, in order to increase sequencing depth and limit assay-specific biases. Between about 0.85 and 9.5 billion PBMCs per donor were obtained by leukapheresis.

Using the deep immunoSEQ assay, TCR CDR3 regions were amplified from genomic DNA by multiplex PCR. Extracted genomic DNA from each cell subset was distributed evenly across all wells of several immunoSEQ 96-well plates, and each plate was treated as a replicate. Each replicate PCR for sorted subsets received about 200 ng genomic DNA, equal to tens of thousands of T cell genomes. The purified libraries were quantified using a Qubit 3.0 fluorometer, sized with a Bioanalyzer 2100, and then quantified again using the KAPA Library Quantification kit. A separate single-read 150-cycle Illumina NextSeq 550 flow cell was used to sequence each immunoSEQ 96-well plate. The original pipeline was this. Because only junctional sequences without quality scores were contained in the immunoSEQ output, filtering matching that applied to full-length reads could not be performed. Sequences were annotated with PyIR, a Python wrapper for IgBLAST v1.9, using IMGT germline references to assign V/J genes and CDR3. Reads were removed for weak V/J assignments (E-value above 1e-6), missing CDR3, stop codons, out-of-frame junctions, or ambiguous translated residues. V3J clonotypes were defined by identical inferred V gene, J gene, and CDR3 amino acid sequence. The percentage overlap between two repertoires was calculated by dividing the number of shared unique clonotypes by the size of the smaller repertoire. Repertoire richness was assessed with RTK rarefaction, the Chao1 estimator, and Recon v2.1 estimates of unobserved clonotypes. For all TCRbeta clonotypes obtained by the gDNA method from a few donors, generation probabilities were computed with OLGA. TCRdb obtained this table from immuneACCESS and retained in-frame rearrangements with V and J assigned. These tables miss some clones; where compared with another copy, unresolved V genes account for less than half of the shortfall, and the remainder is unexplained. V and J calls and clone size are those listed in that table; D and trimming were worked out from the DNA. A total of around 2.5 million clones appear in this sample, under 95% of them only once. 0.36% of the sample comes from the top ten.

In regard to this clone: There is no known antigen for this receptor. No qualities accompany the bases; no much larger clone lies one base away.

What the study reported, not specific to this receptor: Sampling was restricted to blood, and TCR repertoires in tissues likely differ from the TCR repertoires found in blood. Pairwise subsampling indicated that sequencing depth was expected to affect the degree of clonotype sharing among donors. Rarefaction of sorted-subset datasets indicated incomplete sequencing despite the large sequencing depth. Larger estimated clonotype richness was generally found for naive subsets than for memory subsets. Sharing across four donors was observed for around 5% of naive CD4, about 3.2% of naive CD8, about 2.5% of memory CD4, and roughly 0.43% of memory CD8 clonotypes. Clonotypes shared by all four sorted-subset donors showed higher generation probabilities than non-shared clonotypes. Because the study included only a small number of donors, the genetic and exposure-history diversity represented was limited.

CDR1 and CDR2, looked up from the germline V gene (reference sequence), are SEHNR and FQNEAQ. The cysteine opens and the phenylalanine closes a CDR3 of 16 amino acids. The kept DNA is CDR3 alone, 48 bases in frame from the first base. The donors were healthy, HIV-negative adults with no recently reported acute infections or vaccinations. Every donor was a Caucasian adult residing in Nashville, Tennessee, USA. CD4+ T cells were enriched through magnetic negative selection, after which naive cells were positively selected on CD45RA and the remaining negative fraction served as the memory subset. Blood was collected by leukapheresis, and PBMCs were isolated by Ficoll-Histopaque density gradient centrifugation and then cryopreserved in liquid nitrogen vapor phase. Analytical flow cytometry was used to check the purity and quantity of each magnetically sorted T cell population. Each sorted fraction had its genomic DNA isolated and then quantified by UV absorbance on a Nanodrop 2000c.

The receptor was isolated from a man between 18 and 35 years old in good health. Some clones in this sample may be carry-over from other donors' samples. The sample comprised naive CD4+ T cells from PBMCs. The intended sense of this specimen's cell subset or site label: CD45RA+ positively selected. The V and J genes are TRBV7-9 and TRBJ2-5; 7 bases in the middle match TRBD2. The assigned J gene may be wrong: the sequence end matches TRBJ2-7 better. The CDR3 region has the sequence CASTSALAGVSYEQYF. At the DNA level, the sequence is TGTGCCAGCACCAGCGCATTAGCGGGTGTCTCCTACGAGCAGTACTTC.